Shown below are 19 T cell receptor beta chains from a single sample sequenced in a study of cytomegalovirus exposure and HLA in healthy donors. Generated by immunoSEQ multiplex PCR, the TCRdb table keeps only in-frame clones and is missing some. The data show hundreds of thousands of clones, with 75% to 90% seen just once and roughly 0.8% held by the top ten. The specimen sequenced was PBMCs. These receptors were obtained from a woman under 30 in good health and CMV-seronegative.

The rearrangement links TRBV7-8 to TRBJ2-7, with a tentative D call TRBD1 (5 bases). Trimming took 5 bases from V and 2 from J, leaving 10 bases between them. Germline V gene sequence: CDR1 SGHVS, CDR2 FQNEAQ. The CDR3 totals 13 residues. CDR3 protein: CASSLDTTYEQYF. CDR3 sequence (DNA): TGTGCCAGCAGCCTGGACACGACCTACGAGCAGTACTTC. The full variable domain, with the rest looked up from reference TRBV7-8 and TRBJ2-7, is GAGVSQSPRYKVAKRGQDVALRCDPISGHVSLFWYQQALGQGPEFLTYFQNEAQLDKSGLPSDRFFAERPEGSVSTLKIQRTQQEDSAVYLCASSLDTTYEQYFGPGTRLTVT.

This chain joins TRBV9 and TRBJ1-5, with TRBD1 matching 7 bases. This CDR3 is built from 15 residues. Germline loops: CDR1 SGDLS, CDR2 YYNGEE. The ends lost 4 bases at V and 2 bases at J; junction bases unmatched: 6. CDR3 sequence: CASSLQGYRNQPQHF. Written as DNA, the CDR3 is TGTGCCAGCAGCTTACAGGGGTATCGCAATCAGCCCCAGCATTTT.

J is TRBJ2-7 and V is TRBV18; 12 bases match TRBD2. The CDR3 loop spans 16 amino acids. V lost 2 bases to trimming and J lost 2 bases; unmatched junction nucleotides: 4. Germline V gives CDR1 KGHSH, CDR2 LQKENI. The CDR3 region has the DNA TGTGCCAGCTCACCAAACGGACTAGCGGGAACCTACGAGCAGTACTTC. It encodes CASSPNGLAGTYEQYF.

The gene calls are TRBV7-6 and TRBJ2-3; the D gene is possibly TRBD2 (5 bases). The germline V and J ends were trimmed by 3 bases and 3 bases, with 13 bases remaining between them. This CDR3 region has 15 residues. Germline-derived CDR1 and CDR2 are SGHVS and FNYEAQ. CDR3 protein: CASSLILVSTDTQYF. The CDR3 DNA follows: TGTGCCAGCAGCTTGATACTAGTATCTACAGATACGCAGTATTTT.

This chain links TRBV5-1 with TRBJ2-2, with a tentative D call TRBD1 (6 bases). This CDR3 spans 18 amino acids. Trimming left V 2 bases short and J 6 bases short, with 23 bases between. Germline V gene lookup returns CDR1 SGHRS and CDR2 YFSETQ. The CDR3 here is CASSFKLDRSGRAGELFF. CDR3 DNA sequence: TGCGCCAGCAGCTTCAAATTAGACAGGTCCGGTAGGGCCGGGGAGCTGTTTTTT.

V usage is TRBV6-4 and J usage is TRBJ2-2; D is undetermined. There are 14 residues in the CDR3. V lost 0 bases, J lost 0 bases, and 2 bases lay in between. Germline V gene sequence: CDR1 MRHNA, CDR2 SNTAGT. The DNA for the CDR3 is TGTGCCAGCAGTGACTCCTCGAACACCGGGGAGCTGTTTTTT. The encoded protein is CASSDSSNTGELFF.

The gene calls are TRBV7-9 and TRBJ2-5; possible D gene TRBD2, 6 bases. Germline V gene lookup returns CDR1 SEHNR and CDR2 FQNEAQ (reference sequence). Trimming took 4 bases from V and 4 from J, leaving 7 bases between them. The CDR3 loop spans 12 amino acids. The CDR3 loop is CASSSGRETQYF. CDR3 coding DNA: TGTGCCAGCAGCTCCGGGAGAGAGACCCAGTACTTC.

This clone has a handful of counts. This sequence joins TRBV11-2 and TRBJ2-2; weak D call: TRBD1 (6 bases). The CDR3 extends over 14 amino acids. The V gene's germline CDR1 is SGHAT and CDR2 FQNNGV. V was shortened by 2 bases and J by 3 bases, with 7 bases between the two germline ends. The CDR3 region has the DNA TGTGCCAGCAGCTTACACAGGGACACCGGGGAGCTGTTTTTT. Protein sequence: CASSLHRDTGELFF.

The chain couples TRBV9 to TRBJ2-5; TRBD1 matches 7 bases. This CDR3 contains 15 residues. Germline-derived CDR1 and CDR2 are SGDLS and YYNGEE. V dropped 0 bases and J dropped 2; count of bases not matched to a gene: 4. CDR3 bases: TGTGCCAGCAGCGTAGCTACAGGGGTGCAAGAGACCCAGTACTTC. Encoded protein: CASSVATGVQETQYF.

The chain recombines TRBV29-1 with TRBJ2-1; D remains ambiguous. The V gene lost 5 bases and the J gene lost 2 bases, with 13 bases spanning the gap. Germline V lookup: CDR1 SQVTM, CDR2 ANQGSEA. This CDR3 is 14 amino acids long. The CDR3 DNA is TGCAGCGTTATCGAGGAACAAACCTACAATGAGCAGTTCTTC. Encoded protein: CSVIEEQTYNEQFF.

The rearrangement links TRBV9 to TRBJ2-1; 7 bases are shared with TRBD1. The germline gives CDR1 SGDLS, CDR2 YYNGEE. Unmatched junction bases numbered 6, after V lost 3 bases and J lost 9 bases. This CDR3 region has 13 residues. Here the CDR3 reads CASSAEGTAEQFF. CDR3 sequence (DNA): TGTGCCAGCAGCGCTGAGGGGACAGCTGAGCAGTTCTTC.

This clone appeared once. V and J are TRBV28 and TRBJ1-2; tentatively, D is TRBD1 (6 bases). The CDR3 runs to 13 residues. In germline, CDR1 is MDHEN, CDR2 SYDVKM. Trimming shortened V by 3 bases and J by 7 bases, and 12 bases separated the two germline ends. CDR3 sequence: CASSFSGGGGYTF. The CDR3 nucleotides read TGTGCCAGCAGTTTTTCGGGGGGCGGTGGCTACACCTTC.

V and J are TRBV27 and TRBJ1-1; D is uncertain. Germline V gene lookup returns CDR1 MNHEY and CDR2 SMNVEV (reference sequence). Trimming took off 1 base at V and 1 base at J, with 4 bases between the two ends. The CDR3 contains 13 residues. CDR3 in DNA: TGTGCCAGCAGTTTATACTCGAACACTGAAGCTTTCTTT. Translating gives CASSLYSNTEAFF.

As concerns this clone: Other DNA sequences in the same sample also yield this CDR3. The chain couples TRBV9 to TRBJ1-2; D is ambiguous. CDR1 is SGDLS and CDR2 is YYNGEE in the germline V gene. V dropped 2 bases and J dropped 0 bases, with 8 bases sitting between them. The CDR3 runs to 14 residues. The CDR3 coding sequence is TGTGCCAGCAGCGTGGCGGGCGCTAACTATGGCTACACCTTC. Its translation is CASSVAGANYGYTF.

The rearrangement uses TRBV27 and TRBJ1-1; D is unclear. Trimming left V 2 bases short and J 8 bases short, with 12 bases between. This CDR3 region has 13 residues. Per the germline V gene, CDR1 is MNHEY and CDR2 is SMNVEV (reference sequence). The CDR3 loop is CASSLLPGAEAFF. The CDR3 DNA follows: TGTGCCAGCAGTTTACTTCCGGGAGCCGAAGCTTTCTTT.

The J gene is TRBJ2-2, the V gene TRBV5-4, with 14 bases identical to TRBD2. Germline CDR1 is SGHNT and CDR2 is YYREEE (reference sequence). With 4 bases clipped from V and 4 bases from J, the junction kept 3 bases outside the gene matches. This CDR3 region has 16 residues. The CDR3: CASSAGTSGSTGELFF. CDR3 coding DNA: TGTGCCAGCAGCGCTGGGACTAGCGGGAGCACCGGGGAGCTGTTTTTT.

The chain links TRBV28 to TRBJ2-7; TRBD1 might be the D (6 bases). The V end was cut by 7 bases, the J end by 3 bases, with 19 bases between. Germline CDR1 MDHEN, CDR2 SYDVKM. The CDR3 consists of 15 residues. The CDR3 nucleotides read TGTGCCAGCACCACTCGACAGGCCCCGCACTACGAGCAGTACTTC. Protein sequence: CASTTRQAPHYEQYF.

CDR3 bases: TGCGCCAGCAGCCAAGAAGGAGAAGGTCCCAATGAAAAACTGTTTTTT. Protein sequence: CASSQEGEGPNEKLFF. This rearrangement joins TRBV4-1 to TRBJ1-4; D is undetermined. The CDR3 spans 16 residues. V shed 0 bases and J shed 5 bases, with 13 bases lying between them. Germline V CDR1 and CDR2: MGHRA, YSYEKL.

The J gene is TRBJ2-7, the V gene TRBV2; 8 positions match TRBD1. This CDR3 has 15 residues. The ends lost 1 base at V and 3 bases at J; junction bases unmatched: 5. In germline, CDR1 is SNHLY, CDR2 FYNNEI. CDR3 DNA sequence: TGTGCCAGCAGTGAAGGACAGGGGAAATACTACGAGCAGTACTTC. Amino acid sequence: CASSEGQGKYYEQYF. Together with reference TRBV2 and TRBJ2-7, the CDR3 gives the full variable domain: EPEVTQTPSHQVTQMGQEVILRCVPISNHLYFYWYRQILGQKVEFLVSFYNNEISEKSEIFDDQFSVERPDGSNFTLKIRSTKLEDSAMYFCASSEGQGKYYEQYFGPGTRLTVT.